This TCR beta chain was captured by sequencing in a study of prognosis after radiotherapy for stage I lung cancer. Germline CDR1 is GTSNPN and CDR2 is SVGIG (reference sequence). This CDR3 comprises 14 residues. V was pared by 8 bases and J by 2 bases, with 7 bases of the junction left unmatched. Peripheral blood samples of six milliliters were drawn at each of two time points. This clonotype has a count of ten or more. Its antigen is unknown. Study findings and constraints: Following stereotactic body radiation therapy, patients who went on to develop distant metastases had lower Shannon entropy.

By two-round multiplex PCR, the TCR beta CDR3 was amplified from genomic DNA. With primers specific to each TRBV and TRBJ gene, the first-round PCR was performed. MiXCR, run by TCRdb on the multiplex PCR reads, gives a single entry per CDR3 protein. The sample consists of tens of thousands of distinct CDR3 sequences, around 41% of them appearing once. Sequencing was performed on PBMCs, taken before or after stereotactic body radiation therapy (not recorded which). The TCR sequence derives from a donor over 45 with non-small cell lung cancer. The chain has TRBV30 and TRBJ2-7; 12 bases line up with TRBD2. The CDR3 DNA is TGTGCCGCAACTAGCGGGGGGTCTCCCTACGAGCAGTACTTC. Translated, it gives CAATSGGSPYEQYF.